This T cell receptor (beta chain) was found in a study of T cell repertoires in cytomegalovirus infection. Looking at the study overall: Indicated by public TCR beta signatures were CMV infection and matching HLA type. Study-wide results and caveats: Identification of carriers of CMV plus the relevant HLA was performed using cumulative public TCR beta family frequency. HLA-C-restricted CMV-specific TCR beta clonotypes prevailed in the ex vivo response.

TCRdb re-derived calls from the reads in MiXCR, one entry per CDR3 protein. The sample includes around 280,000 distinct CDR3 sequences, roughly 15% of them seen just once. This clonotype was counted ten times or more. Its target is unknown. V lost 4 bases and J lost 1; bases outside the gene matches: 6. The CDR3 runs 16 residues. Germline CDR1 reads SGHTA; CDR2 reads FQGNSA. Material: PBMCs. This receptor was obtained from a human donor in good health (CMV status not recorded). Some clones in this sample may be carry-over from other donors' samples. The V call is TRBV7-2, the J call TRBJ1-4, with 7 nucleotides matching TRBD1. The CDR3 coding sequence is TGTGCCAGCAGCTCGACGACAGGGCTAACTAATGAAAAACTGTTTTTT. Its protein is CASSSTTGLTNEKLFF.